The 32 T cell receptor beta chains given below trace back to one sample, sequenced in a study of blood T cell repertoires in COVID-19 (dated by TCRdb to the early 2020s). Libraries were constructed by the immunoSEQ multiplex PCR assay. Sourced from immuneACCESS, this table was stored by TCRdb with only in-frame sequences that have V and J called. A share of the clones is absent; for the studies checked, an unresolved V gene accounts for under half, and the remainder has no known explanation. The sample table contains 500,000 to 600,000 clones; only one count was recorded for approximately 88% of them. Less than 9% of the sample is in the top ten clones. Source material: peripheral blood. The receptors come from a woman aged 45 to 65 with COVID-19, enrolled during active disease.

The V and J genes are TRBV5-1 and TRBJ2-1; 11 nucleotides line up with TRBD2. Unmatched junction bases numbered 4, after V lost 4 bases and J lost 4 bases. The CDR3 sequence is 15 residues long. Germline values: CDR1 SGHRS, CDR2 YFSETQ. The CDR3 reads CASSAGTSGYNEQFF. CDR3 coding DNA: TGCGCCAGCAGCGCCGGGACTAGCGGTTACAATGAGCAGTTCTTC.

CDR3: CASSLARNTEAFF. The CDR3 nucleotides read TGTGCCAGCAGCTTAGCCAGGAACACTGAAGCTTTCTTT. This chain uses TRBV7-8 with TRBJ1-1; the D is unclear. The germline V gene encodes CDR1 SGHVS and CDR2 FQNEAQ. The V end was cut by 0 bases, the J end by 1 base, with 3 bases between. The CDR3 length is 13 residues.

This clone was counted between two and nine times. The rearrangement uses TRBV5-4 and TRBJ1-2; D unclear. There are 16 residues in the CDR3. Trimming took off 0 bases at V and 8 bases at J, with 20 bases between the two ends. Germline CDR1 reads SGHNT; CDR2 reads YYREEE (reference sequence). The DNA for the CDR3 is TGTGCCAGCAGCTTGGGACGGGGAACAACTATTAACGGCTACACCTTC. Protein product: CASSLGRGTTINGYTF.

The genes are TRBV2 and TRBJ1-1; D is ambiguous. Trimming pared 4 bases from V and 0 bases from J, leaving 6 bases between. Germline CDR1 is SNHLY and CDR2 is FYNNEI. The CDR3 runs 13 residues. CDR3 bases: TGTGCCAGCAGTGTATACATGAACACTGAAGCTTTCTTT. This sequence encodes CASSVYMNTEAFF.

This clone has just one count. The V call is TRBV7-7, the J call TRBJ2-7; 8 positions match TRBD1. V lost 5 bases, J lost 2 bases, and 5 bases stayed unmatched. CDR3 length: 14 amino acids. Germline-derived CDR1 and CDR2 are SSHAT and FNYEAQ (reference sequence). The CDR3 DNA reads as TGTGCCAGCAGCCACCGGGACAGGCCCTACGAGCAGTACTTC. It yields the protein CASSHRDRPYEQYF.

The chain recombines TRBV14 with TRBJ1-1; possibly TRBD1 for D (6 bases). This CDR3 region has 14 residues. Trimming removed 4 bases at V and 1 base at J, with 10 bases between. Germline V CDR1 and CDR2: SGHDN, FVKESK. The CDR3 region has the DNA TGTGCCAGCAGCCGCAAGACAGGGAACACTGAAGCTTTCTTT. It encodes CASSRKTGNTEAFF.

Only a few counts were recorded for this clone. This rearrangement joins TRBV7-2 to TRBJ1-5; no definite D call. Deletions cut 2 bases from V and 0 bases from J, with 11 bases between. In germline, CDR1 is SGHTA, CDR2 FQGNSA. There are 16 residues in the CDR3. CDR3 sequence reads: CASSLSVTASNQPQHF. CDR3 DNA: TGTGCCAGCAGCTTATCGGTCACCGCTAGCAATCAGCCCCAGCATTTT.

This chain connects TRBV14 to TRBJ2-4; a possible D gene is TRBD2 (5 bases). The CDR3 runs to 14 residues. Deletions cut 3 bases from V and 7 bases from J, with 13 bases between. The germline CDR1 and CDR2 sequences are SGHDN and FVKESK. CDR3 nucleotide sequence: TGTGCCAGCAGCCATCCCCGGGGTGGCAACATTCAGTACTTC. Residues: CASSHPRGGNIQYF.

This sequence joins TRBV28 and TRBJ1-1, with TRBD1 matching 12 bases. The CDR3 is 15 residues long. Losses at the gene ends were 3 bases for V and 7 bases for J; bases not matched to a gene: 6. Germline V gives CDR1 MDHEN, CDR2 SYDVKM. The CDR3 nucleotides read TGTGCCAGCAGTTTTTGGGACAGGGGGCTGGGTGAAGCTTTCTTT. Translated: CASSFWDRGLGEAFF.

The chain combines TRBV5-1 with TRBJ1-1; TRBD1 might be the D (5 bases). Deletions cut 4 bases from V and 1 base from J, with 11 bases between. CDR3 size: 14 residues. From germline, CDR1 is SGHRS and CDR2 YFSETQ. CDR3 nucleotides: TGCGCCAGCAGCCCGGGACTTGAGAACACTGAAGCTTTCTTT. Translating it yields CASSPGLENTEAFF.

The chain's CDR3 is CASSFGANTGELFF. In DNA, the CDR3 is TGTGCCAGTAGTTTCGGGGCGAACACCGGGGAGCTGTTTTTT. The chain employs TRBV19 and TRBJ2-2, with D tentatively TRBD2 (5 bases). Germline values: CDR1 LNHDA, CDR2 SQIVND (reference sequence). Trimming removed 5 bases at V and 0 bases at J, with 7 bases between. The CDR3 contains 14 residues.

This rearrangement joins TRBV6-5 to TRBJ1-3; 9 nucleotides agree with TRBD1. The CDR3 covers 12 residues. Germline-derived CDR1 and CDR2 are MNHEY and SVGAGI. V was pared by 10 bases and J by 8 bases, with 6 bases of the junction left unmatched. The CDR3 here is CANRDRVDTIYF. The CDR3 coding sequence is TGTGCCAACAGGGACAGGGTGGACACCATATATTTT.

The rearrangement links TRBV6-5 to TRBJ1-2; 8 nucleotides line up with TRBD1. V lost 11 bases and J lost 0; bases outside the gene matches: 8. Germline values: CDR1 MNHEY, CDR2 SVGAGI. The CDR3 loop spans 14 amino acids. This CDR3 is CAGQGGVSNYGYTF. In DNA form, the CDR3 reads TGTGCCGGACAGGGAGGGGTTTCTAACTATGGCTACACCTTC.

The rearrangement links TRBV7-9 to TRBJ1-1; D uncertain. The CDR3 runs to 14 residues. With 3 bases removed from V and 1 base from J, the gap between germline ends came to 9 bases. CDR1 SEHNR and CDR2 FQNEAQ come from the germline V gene (reference sequence). This CDR3 is CASSFSYGNTEAFF. The CDR3 nucleotides read TGTGCCAGCAGCTTCTCGTACGGGAACACTGAAGCTTTCTTT.

The gene calls are TRBV6-5 and TRBJ2-7; possible D gene TRBD2, 5 bases. The V end was cut by 5 bases, the J end by 0 bases, with 8 bases between. Germline CDR1 and CDR2: MNHEY and SVGAGI. This CDR3 spans 13 amino acids. The CDR3 DNA reads TGTGCCAGCAGTCGGGGTCCCTCCTACGAGCAGTACTTC. It codes for CASSRGPSYEQYF.

The chain joins TRBV5-4 to TRBJ1-2; 8 nucleotides agree with TRBD1. The V gene end was trimmed by 2 bases and the J gene end by 1 base; junction bases not matched to a gene: 7. This CDR3 has 16 amino acids. Germline CDR1 is SGHNT and CDR2 is YYREEE (reference sequence). CDR3 loop: CASSFRDRGSNYGYTF. As DNA, the CDR3 is TGTGCCAGCAGCTTCCGAGACAGGGGAAGTAACTATGGCTACACCTTC.

The rearrangement joins TRBV25-1 to TRBJ1-2; TRBD1 agrees at 7 bases. The germline V gene encodes CDR1 MGHDK and CDR2 SYGVNS. This CDR3 comprises 14 residues. The J segment lost 4 bases and the V segment lost 4 bases, leaving 6 bases of the junction unmatched. In DNA form, the CDR3 reads TGTGCCAGCAGTGGCCCGGGACAGATCTATGGCTACACCTTC. Translation: CASSGPGQIYGYTF.

A remark on this clone: Other nucleotide sequences from this sample produce the same CDR3. The chain recombines TRBV5-1 with TRBJ2-3; D perhaps matches TRBD2 (6 bases). Trimming stripped 2 bases from V and 1 base from J, with 8 bases between. Per germline, CDR1 SGHRS and CDR2 YFSETQ. This CDR3 has 14 amino acids. The CDR3 coding sequence is TGCGCCAGCAGCTTTGGAGGGGGCACAGATACGCAGTATTTT. Translated: CASSFGGGTDTQYF.

V usage is TRBV11-3 and J usage is TRBJ2-7, with D tentatively TRBD2 (6 bases). Trimming removed 0 bases at V and 3 bases at J, with 9 bases between. This CDR3 region has 14 residues. Germline-derived CDR1 and CDR2 are SGHNT and YENEEA. Written as DNA, the CDR3 is TGTGCCAGCAGCTTAGATCACGGGAGCTACGAGCAGTACTTC. The encoded protein is CASSLDHGSYEQYF.

This chain joins TRBV18 and TRBJ2-5; D is perhaps TRBD1 (5 bases). Trimming stripped 1 base from V and 4 bases from J, with 16 bases between. Germline V gene data show CDR1 as KGHSH and CDR2 as LQKENI. This CDR3 is built from 16 residues. Written as DNA, the CDR3 is TGTGCCAGCTCACCACAATTCAGGGTGGAAGGAGAGACCCAGTACTTC. It specifies CASSPQFRVEGETQYF.

Points on this clone: This same CDR3 is encoded by further DNA sequences in the sample. The rearrangement links TRBV5-1 to TRBJ1-1; 7 bases map to TRBD1. Trimming removed 0 bases from V and 1 base from J; junction bases left unmatched: 6. From germline, CDR1 is SGHRS and CDR2 YFSETQ. The CDR3 is 16 residues long. CDR3 amino acids: CASSLVYRGRNTEAFF. The CDR3 DNA reads TGCGCCAGCAGCTTGGTGTACAGGGGTCGGAACACTGAAGCTTTCTTT. Complete variable domain (other parts from reference TRBV5-1 and TRBJ1-1): KAGVTQTPRYLIKTRGQQVTLSCSPISGHRSVSWYQQTPGQGLQFLFEYFSETQRNKGNFPGRFSGRQFSNSRSEMNVSTLELGDSALYLCASSLVYRGRNTEAFFGQGTRLTVV.

The chain uses TRBV4-1 and TRBJ1-3, with D perhaps matching TRBD1 (6 bases). The CDR3 is 17 residues long. Trimming cost V 1 base and J 5 bases, with 18 bases left between them. CDR1 is MGHRA and CDR2 is YSYEKL in the germline V gene. The CDR3 nucleotides read TGCGCCAGCAGCCAAGGTTACCAGGGGCGAAAACGAAACACCATATATTTT. This codes for CASSQGYQGRKRNTIYF.

V gene TRBV14 combines with J gene TRBJ1-2; possible D gene TRBD1, 5 bases. This CDR3 has 15 residues. Germline V lookup: CDR1 SGHDN, CDR2 FVKESK. V lost 4 bases, J lost 4 bases, and 16 bases lay in between. In nucleotides, the CDR3 is TGTGCCAGCAGCCCTTGGACATCGGCAGGCTATGGCTACACCTTC. Amino acids: CASSPWTSAGYGYTF.

The gene calls are TRBV19 and TRBJ2-4, with TRBD2 identical over 10 bases. This CDR3 comprises 14 residues. With V trimmed by 8 bases and J by 2 bases, 3 bases remained unmatched. CDR1 LNHDA and CDR2 SQIVND come from the germline V gene (reference sequence). The CDR3 here is CASLSGGTKNIQYF. DNA for the CDR3: TGTGCCAGTCTTAGCGGGGGGACCAAAAACATTCAGTACTTC.

The chain combines TRBV7-3 with TRBJ2-1, with TRBD1 as a possible D gene (6 bases). CDR1 SGHTA and CDR2 FQGTGA come from the germline V gene. Trimming pared 3 bases from V and 8 bases from J, leaving 14 bases between. The CDR3 loop spans 14 amino acids. CDR3 coding DNA: TGTGCCAGCAGCTTGTTGGGGGCCTTCGATGAGCAGTTCTTC. Protein sequence: CASSLLGAFDEQFF. The full variable domain, rest sourced from reference TRBV7-3 and TRBJ2-1, is GAGVSQTPSNKVTEKGKYVELRCDPISGHTALYWYRQSLGQGPEFLIYFQGTGAADDSGLPNDRFFAVRPEGSVSTLKIQRTERGDSAVYLCASSLLGAFDEQFFGPGTRLTVL.

Remarks on this clone: The sample contains more than one DNA sequence encoding this CDR3. The V and J genes are TRBV24-1 and TRBJ2-3, with 9 bases that match TRBD1. The CDR3 runs to 16 residues. The trim removed 4 bases at V and 3 bases at J, leaving 7 bases unmatched. The germline V gene encodes CDR1 KGHDR and CDR2 SFDVKD. CDR3 bases: TGTGCCACCAGTGACCCGGGACAGGGTGGGACAGATACGCAGTATTTT. Residues: CATSDPGQGGTDTQYF.

The V gene is TRBV5-1, the J gene TRBJ2-2; D is ambiguous. Trimming took off 5 bases at V and 1 base at J, with 12 bases between the two ends. The CDR3 spans 15 residues. Looked up from germline, CDR1 is SGHRS and CDR2 is YFSETQ. CDR3 sequence: CASSRDILNTGELFF. DNA of the CDR3: TGCGCCAGCAGTCGAGACATCTTGAACACCGGGGAGCTGTTTTTT.

This clone showed up just once. V and J are TRBV12-3 or TRBV12-4 and TRBJ1-1; D gene unclear. This CDR3 has 12 amino acids. Trimming took 3 bases from V and 3 from J, leaving 5 bases between them. The CDR3 loop reads CASSLGHTEAFF. In DNA form, the CDR3 reads TGTGCCAGCAGTTTGGGCCACACTGAAGCTTTCTTT.

The chain uses TRBV11-1 and TRBJ2-3; 10 bases line up with TRBD2. The germline CDR1 and CDR2 sequences are SGHAT and FQDESV (reference sequence). Trimming at V came to 4 bases and at J to 2 bases, leaving 3 bases not matched to a gene. There are 15 residues in the CDR3. This CDR3 reads CASSSSGRTTDTQYF. The CDR3 DNA reads TGTGCCAGCAGCTCTAGCGGGAGAACCACAGATACGCAGTATTTT.

The chain links TRBV6-5 to TRBJ1-3; 8 bases map to TRBD1. Germline CDR1 and CDR2: MNHEY and SVGAGI. The CDR3 loop spans 13 amino acids. J gave up 8 bases and V 5 bases, and 5 bases lay outside the gene matches. CDR3 in amino acids: CASSLGQVDTIYF. CDR3 nucleotides: TGTGCCAGCAGTCTGGGACAGGTAGACACCATATATTTT.

The chain employs TRBV30 and TRBJ2-7, with D possibly being TRBD2 (6 bases). V was shortened by 1 base and J by 4 bases, with 23 bases between the two germline ends. Germline-derived CDR1 and CDR2 are GTSNPN and SVGIG (reference sequence). The length of the CDR3 is 17 residues. The CDR3 nucleotides are TGTGCCTGGAGTGCACACCTTCTCGGGAGCTCTCTGTACGAGCAGTACTTC. The encoded protein is CAWSAHLLGSSLYEQYF.

V and J are TRBV2 and TRBJ1-2; no reliable D call. Per germline, CDR1 SNHLY and CDR2 FYNNEI. Trimming removed 6 bases at V and 3 bases at J, with 14 bases between. The CDR3 contains 14 residues. CDR3: CASRGSGVYYGYTF. The CDR3 region has the DNA TGTGCCAGCAGAGGGAGCGGAGTATACTATGGCTACACCTTC.